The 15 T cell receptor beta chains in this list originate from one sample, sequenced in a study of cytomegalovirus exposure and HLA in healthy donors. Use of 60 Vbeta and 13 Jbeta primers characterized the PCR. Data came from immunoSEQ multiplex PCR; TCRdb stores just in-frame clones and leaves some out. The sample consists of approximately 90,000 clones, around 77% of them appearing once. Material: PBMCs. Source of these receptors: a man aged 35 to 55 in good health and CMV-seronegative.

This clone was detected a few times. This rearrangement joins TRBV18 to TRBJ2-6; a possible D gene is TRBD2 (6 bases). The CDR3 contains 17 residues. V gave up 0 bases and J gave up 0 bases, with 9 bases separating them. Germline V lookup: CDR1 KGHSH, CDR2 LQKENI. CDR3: CASSPPPRGSGANVLTF. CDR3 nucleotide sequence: TGTGCCAGCTCACCACCGCCGCGGGGCTCTGGGGCCAACGTCCTGACTTTC.

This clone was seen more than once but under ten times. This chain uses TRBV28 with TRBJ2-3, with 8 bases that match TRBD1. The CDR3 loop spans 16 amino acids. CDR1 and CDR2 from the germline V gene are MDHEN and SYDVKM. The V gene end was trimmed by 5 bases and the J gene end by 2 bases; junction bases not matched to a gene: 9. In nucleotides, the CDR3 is TGTGCCAGCAGTGGTACCGGGACAGGATACACAGATACGCAGTATTTT. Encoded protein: CASSGTGTGYTDTQYF.

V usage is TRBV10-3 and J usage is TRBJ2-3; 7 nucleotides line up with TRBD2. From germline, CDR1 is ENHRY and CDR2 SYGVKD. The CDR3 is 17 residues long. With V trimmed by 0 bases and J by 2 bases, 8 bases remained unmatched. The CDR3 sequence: CAISESGRGFLTDTQYF. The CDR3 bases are TGTGCCATCAGTGAGTCGGGGCGGGGGTTCCTCACAGATACGCAGTATTTT.

The CDR3 here is CASSQYAGAHEAFF. CDR3 nucleotides: TGTGCCAGCAGTCAATACGCAGGGGCTCATGAAGCTTTCTTT. The chain is built from TRBV27 and TRBJ1-1; tentative D call: TRBD1 (6 bases). This CDR3 is 14 amino acids long. With 5 bases removed from V and 7 bases from J, the gap between germline ends came to 17 bases. CDR1 is MNHEY, CDR2 SMNVEV, per germline (reference sequence).

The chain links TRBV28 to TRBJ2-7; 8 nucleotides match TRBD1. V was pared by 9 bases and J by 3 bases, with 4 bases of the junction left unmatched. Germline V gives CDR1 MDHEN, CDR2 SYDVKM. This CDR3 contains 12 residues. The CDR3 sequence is CASLDRVYEQYF. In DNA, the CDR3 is TGTGCCAGTTTGGACAGGGTCTACGAGCAGTACTTC. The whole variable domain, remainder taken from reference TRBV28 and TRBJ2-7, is DVKVTQSSRYLVKRTGEKVFLECVQDMDHENMFWYRQDPGLGLRLIYFSYDVKMKEKGDIPEGYSVSREKKERFSLILESASTNQTSMYLCASLDRVYEQYFGPGTRLTVT.

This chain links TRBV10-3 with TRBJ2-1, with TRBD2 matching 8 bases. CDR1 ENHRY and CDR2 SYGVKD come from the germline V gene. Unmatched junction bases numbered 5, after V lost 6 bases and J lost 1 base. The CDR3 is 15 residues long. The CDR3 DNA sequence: TGTGCCATCAGCGAGACTAGCGTTTCCTACAATGAGCAGTTCTTC. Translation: CAISETSVSYNEQFF.

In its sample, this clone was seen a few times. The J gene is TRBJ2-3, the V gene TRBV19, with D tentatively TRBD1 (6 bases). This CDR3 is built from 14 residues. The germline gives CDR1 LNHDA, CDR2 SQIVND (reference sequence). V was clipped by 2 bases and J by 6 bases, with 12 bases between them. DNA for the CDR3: TGTGCCAGTAGTATAAGGCAGGGGACCGATACGCAGTATTTT. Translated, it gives CASSIRQGTDTQYF.

For the CDR3, the DNA is TGTGCCAGCAGTCTGACAGGGGACACTGAAGCTTTCTTT. It codes for CASSLTGDTEAFF. The chain carries TRBV27 and TRBJ1-1; TRBD1 matches 8 bases. This CDR3 is 13 amino acids long. Germline assignment: CDR1 MNHEY and CDR2 SMNVEV (reference sequence). V gave up 5 bases and J gave up 3 bases; unmatched junction bases: 2.

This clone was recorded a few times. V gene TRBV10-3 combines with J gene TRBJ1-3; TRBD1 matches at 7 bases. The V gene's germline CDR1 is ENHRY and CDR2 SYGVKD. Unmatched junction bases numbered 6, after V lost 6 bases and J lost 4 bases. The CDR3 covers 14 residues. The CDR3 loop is CAISSQGGGNTIYF. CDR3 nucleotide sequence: TGTGCCATCAGCTCGCAGGGGGGAGGAAACACCATATATTTT.

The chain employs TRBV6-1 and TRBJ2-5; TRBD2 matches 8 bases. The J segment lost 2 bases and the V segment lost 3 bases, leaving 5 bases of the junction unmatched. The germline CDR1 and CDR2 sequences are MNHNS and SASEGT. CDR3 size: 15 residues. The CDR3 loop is CASSESSGGQETQYF. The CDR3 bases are TGTGCCAGCAGTGAGTCGAGCGGGGGACAAGAGACCCAGTACTTC.

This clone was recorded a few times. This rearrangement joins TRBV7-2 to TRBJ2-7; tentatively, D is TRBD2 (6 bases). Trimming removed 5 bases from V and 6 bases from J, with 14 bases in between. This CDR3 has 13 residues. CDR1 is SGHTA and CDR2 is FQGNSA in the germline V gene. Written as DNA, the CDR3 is TGTGCCAGCAGCCGTGGAGGGCCCGCCGAGCAGTACTTC. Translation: CASSRGGPAEQYF. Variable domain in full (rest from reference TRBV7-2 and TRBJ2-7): GAGVSQSPSNKVTEKGKDVELRCDPISGHTALYWYRQSLGQGLEFLIYFQGNSAPDKSGLPSDRFSAERTGGSVSTLTIQRTQQEDSAVYLCASSRGGPAEQYFGPGTRLTVT.

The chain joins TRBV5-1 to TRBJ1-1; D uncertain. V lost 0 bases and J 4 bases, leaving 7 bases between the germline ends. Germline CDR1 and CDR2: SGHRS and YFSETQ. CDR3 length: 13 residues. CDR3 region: CASSLAYGTEAFF. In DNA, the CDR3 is TGCGCCAGCAGCTTGGCCTATGGCACTGAAGCTTTCTTT.

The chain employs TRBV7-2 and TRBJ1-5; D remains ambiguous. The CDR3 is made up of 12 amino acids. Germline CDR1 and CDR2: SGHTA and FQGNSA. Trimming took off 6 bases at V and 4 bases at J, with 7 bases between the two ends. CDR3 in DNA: TGTGCCAGCAGTCCTACTAATCAGCCCCAGCATTTT. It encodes CASSPTNQPQHF.

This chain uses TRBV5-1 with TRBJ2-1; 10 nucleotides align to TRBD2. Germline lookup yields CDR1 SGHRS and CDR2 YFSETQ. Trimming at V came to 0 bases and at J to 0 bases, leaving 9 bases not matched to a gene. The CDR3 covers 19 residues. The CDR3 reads CASSLVGSGGPPSYNEQFF. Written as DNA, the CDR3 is TGCGCCAGCAGCTTGGTGGGTAGCGGGGGGCCCCCCTCCTACAATGAGCAGTTCTTC.

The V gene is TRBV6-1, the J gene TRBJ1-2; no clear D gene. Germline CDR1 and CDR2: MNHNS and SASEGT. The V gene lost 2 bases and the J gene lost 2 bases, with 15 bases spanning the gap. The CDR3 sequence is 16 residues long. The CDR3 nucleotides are TGTGCCAGCAGTGAATTATGGCAGGCACTCAACTATGGCTACACCTTC. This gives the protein CASSELWQALNYGYTF.